This TCR beta chain was documented in a study of blood T cell repertoires in COVID-19. Study summary: Spain, Italy and the United States supplied samples that represented acute and convalescent COVID-19. T cells, B-cell-depleted T cells, or PBMCs supplied cDNA or gDNA.

V lost 3 bases, J lost 1 base, and 8 bases lay in between. Germline CDR1 reads LNHDA; CDR2 reads SQIVND (reference sequence). The CDR3 spans 14 residues. Sequenced by immunoSEQ multiplex PCR; TCRdb stores in-frame clones only, minus some. The table records 120,000 or so clones, 60% to 80% of them present only once. Sequencing was performed on peripheral blood. The clonotype originates from a woman of 80 years or more with active or convalescent COVID-19. This rearrangement joins TRBV19 to TRBJ2-3; D possibly corresponds to TRBD1 (6 bases). The CDR3 region is CASSIRTGTDTQYF. The DNA for the CDR3 is TGTGCCAGTAGTATTAGGACAGGCACAGATACGCAGTATTTT. Using reference TRBV19 and TRBJ2-3 for the parts outside the CDR3, the full variable domain is DGGITQSPKYLFRKEGQNVTLSCEQNLNHDAMYWYRQDPGQGLRLIYYSQIVNDFQKGDIAEGYSVSREKKESFPLTVTSAQKNPTAFYLCASSIRTGTDTQYFGPGTRLTVL.